Listed below are T cell receptor beta chains from one sample, sequenced in a study of T cell responses to AZD1222 COVID-19 vaccine. The repertoire was sequenced with immunoSEQ multiplex PCR; TCRdb's copy has only in-frame clones and lacks some. The table has some 140,000 clones, 85% to 90% seen once; the top ten hold 5.5% to 6%. Sequencing was performed on peripheral blood, taken on day 0 of MenACWY control vaccination. All receptors derive from an adult in good health. The CDR3 runs from the conserved cysteine through the conserved F or W. D genes are given only for firm matches.

v_call,d_call,cdr3_aa
TRBV3-1/TRBV3-2,TRBD1,CASSQDRGRGDQPQHF
TRBV28,TRBD2,CASSLVWAGELTGELFF
TRBV20-1,-,CSARDGYTF
TRBV7-9,-,CASSLQGLYGYTF
TRBV4-2,TRBD1,CASSPGQAGPPSGNTIYF
TRBV7-2,-,CASSSPGAGFRETQYF
TRBV5-1,TRBD1,CASSSYRDRGDGYTF
TRBV7-8,TRBD1,CASSLGGRGPTGELFF
TRBV2,-,CASSAGTSSYNSPLHF
TRBV5-1,-,CASSLATANTEAFF
TRBV29-1,-,CSVGRGGGGELFF
TRBV18,-,CASSPYREQPQHF
TRBV12-3/TRBV12-4,TRBD1,CASDRGETGELFF
TRBV28,-,CASSTVGRALGANVLTF
TRBV9,TRBD2,CASSPTWAGGLGDTQYF
TRBV16,TRBD1,CASSLQGGPGEQYF
TRBV25-1,TRBD1,CASSSGGYDEKLFF